This T cell receptor beta chain was recovered during a study of identical twins (dated by TCRdb to 2016 to 2017). Study-level background: The study deep-sequenced TCR alpha and beta repertoires from monozygotic twins, unrelated adults of various ages and cord blood to test whether fetal clonotypes persist. To rule out contamination, the twin experiments were replicated at different times with different library preparation protocols. What the study reported, not specific to this receptor: Invariant T cells such as MAIT and iNKT could partly confound zero-insertion analyses, although diverse VJ usage argued against such confounding for most clonotypes. Compared with coincidental sharing between unrelated individuals, out-of-frame TCR alpha sequences shared between twins showed an excess of sequences with low generation probability. A weaker excess of twin sharing was found in beta out-of-frame sequences because the signal-to-noise ratio was lowered by fewer shared sequences. In monozygotic twins, out-of-frame TCR alpha sharing was systematically underestimated by recombination models, although the models agreed with sharing between unrelated individuals. Abundant cord blood beta clonotypes carried fewer insertions; young adult naive repertoires showed a weaker similar trend, while memory repertoires showed none. Because the same donors could not be followed over many years, the conclusions relied on cross-sectional statistical analysis.

A distance of 19 bases separates the germline ends of V and J, which lose 3 bases and 9 bases respectively. The CDR3 starts with the cysteine, ends with the phenylalanine, and has 16 residues. The read is trimmed to its CDR3 DNA, 48 bases read in frame from base 1. Based on the germline V gene, the CDR1 and CDR2 sequences are SGHRS and YFSETQ. Receptor amplification or capture employed 5' RACE. These reads were obtained on an Illumina HiSeq 2000. A universal primer binding site was introduced by template switching, and a unique molecular identifier was present in the final cDNA, enabling accurate counting of TCR cDNA molecules. First-strand cDNA for TCR alpha and beta chains was synthesized from specific primers in the conserved constant-segment region. Each cDNA library was double barcoded, with a SMART-Mk sample barcode plus Illumina barcodes, to control for contamination. TruSeq adapter sequences along with Illumina sample barcodes were introduced in two successive PCR steps. TCR alpha and beta cDNA libraries were sequenced on the Illumina HiSeq platform with custom primers. Turning to the authors' computational methods: Raw reads were processed with MiGEC to extract unique molecular identifiers, and MiXCR was used to determine CDR3 positions. For each individual, recombination models were inferred using an EM algorithm with the repgenHMM and IGoR tools. Shared clonotype analysis was performed with the tcR package in R, normalizing sharing by the product of cloneset sizes. To study raw recombination free of thymic and clonal selection effects, out-of-frame nonproductive sequences were analyzed. TCRdb reprocessing: public reads trimmed at Q25 with fastp, clones called with MiXCR, in-frame beta chains kept. Identical CDR3 proteins give one entry, which carries the most common genes and DNA. The V and J calls and clone size come from TCRdb's table, not from the authors' own analysis. The sample table contains 280,000 or so distinct CDR3 sequences; only one count was recorded for under 9.5% of them. About 2.1% of the sample is held by the ten biggest clonotypes.

On this clonotype: Its antigen is still unknown. Base qualities are not at hand, and no much larger clone is one base apart.

Only healthy Caucasian donors were included. The twin cohort consisted of three pairs of female monozygotic twins, all aged roughly 18 to 29 years. Using Miltenyi CD45RO+ enrichment and human naive T-cell isolation kits, memory (CD45RO+) and naive T cells were isolated from PBMC. These same records also appear under a second study, on yellow fever vaccine responses in identical twins. As described in the second report: The T cell response to vaccination in identical twins was reported by the authors to appear partly convergent and partly personalized. The study precisely tracked vaccine-responding T cell clones in identical twins.

Sequencing was performed on memory (CD45RO+) T cells sorted from blood. The sample's cell subset or site, from its label and the paper: CD45RO+ enriched T cells. This TCR was recovered from a woman aged 18-29 years in good health. The sequence joins TRBV5-1 to TRBJ1-6, with the D gene too uncertain to name. The nucleotide sequence is TGCGCCAGCAGCTCAGATGGACCCTACGGGATTTCACCCCTCCACTTT. Its protein is CASSSDGPYGISPLHF.